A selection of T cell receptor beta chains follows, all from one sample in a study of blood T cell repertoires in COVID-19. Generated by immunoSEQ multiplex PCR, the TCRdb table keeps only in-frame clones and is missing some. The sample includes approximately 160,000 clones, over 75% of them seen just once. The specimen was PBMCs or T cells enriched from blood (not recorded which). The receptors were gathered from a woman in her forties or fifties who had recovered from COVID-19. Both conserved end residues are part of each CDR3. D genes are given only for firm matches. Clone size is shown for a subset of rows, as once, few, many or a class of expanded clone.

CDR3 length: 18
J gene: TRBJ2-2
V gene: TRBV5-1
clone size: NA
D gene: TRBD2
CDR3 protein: CASSPKGTSGRATGELFF
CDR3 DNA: TGCGCCAGCAGCCCGAAGGGGACTAGCGGGAGGGCTACCGGGGAGCTGTTTTTT

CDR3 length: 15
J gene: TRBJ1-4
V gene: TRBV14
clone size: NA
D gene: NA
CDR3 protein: CASSRMTVTNEKLFF
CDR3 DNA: TGTGCCAGCAGCCGGATGACAGTAACTAATGAAAAACTGTTTTTT

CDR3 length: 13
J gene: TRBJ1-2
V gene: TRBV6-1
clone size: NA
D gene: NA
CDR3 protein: CASSEGTEVGYTF
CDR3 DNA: TGTGCCAGCAGTGAAGGGACAGAGGTCGGCTACACCTTC

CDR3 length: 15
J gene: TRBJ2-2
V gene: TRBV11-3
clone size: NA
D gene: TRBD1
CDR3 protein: CASSGTGGNTGELFF
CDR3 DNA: TGTGCCAGCAGCGGGACAGGGGGCAACACCGGGGAGCTGTTTTTT

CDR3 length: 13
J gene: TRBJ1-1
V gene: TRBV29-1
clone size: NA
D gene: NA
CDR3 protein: CSVMEGDMTEAFF
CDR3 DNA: TGCAGCGTTATGGAGGGCGACATGACTGAAGCTTTCTTT

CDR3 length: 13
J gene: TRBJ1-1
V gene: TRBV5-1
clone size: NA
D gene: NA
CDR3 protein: CASSQGLNTEAFF
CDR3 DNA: TGCGCCAGCAGCCAGGGGCTGAACACTGAAGCTTTCTTT

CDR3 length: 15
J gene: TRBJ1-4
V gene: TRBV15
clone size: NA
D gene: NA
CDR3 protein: CATSRERRAGEKLFF
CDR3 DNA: TGTGCCACCAGCAGAGAAAGGCGGGCGGGCGAAAAACTGTTTTTT

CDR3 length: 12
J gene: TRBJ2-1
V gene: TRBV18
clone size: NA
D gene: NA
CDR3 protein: CASSANDHEQFF
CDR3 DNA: TGTGCCAGCTCAGCTAACGATCATGAGCAGTTCTTC

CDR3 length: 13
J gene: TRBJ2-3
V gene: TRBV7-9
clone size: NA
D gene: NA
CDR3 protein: CASSFGAGFTQYF
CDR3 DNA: TGTGCCAGCAGCTTCGGTGCAGGCTTTACGCAGTATTTT

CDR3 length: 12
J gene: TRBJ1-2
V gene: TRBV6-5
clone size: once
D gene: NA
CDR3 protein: CASRGVLRRYTF
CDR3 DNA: TGTGCCAGCCGGGGAGTATTGCGGAGGTACACCTTC

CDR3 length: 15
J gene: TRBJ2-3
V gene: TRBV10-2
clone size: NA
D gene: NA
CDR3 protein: CASSEGGVGTDTQYF
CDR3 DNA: TGCGCCAGCAGTGAAGGGGGAGTAGGCACAGATACGCAGTATTTT

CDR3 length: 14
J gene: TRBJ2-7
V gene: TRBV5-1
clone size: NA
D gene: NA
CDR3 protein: CASRRQVTSYEQYF
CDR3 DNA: TGCGCCAGCAGGAGACAGGTTACTTCCTACGAGCAGTACTTC

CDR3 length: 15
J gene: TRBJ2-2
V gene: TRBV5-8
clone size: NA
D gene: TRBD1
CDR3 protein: CASKNRGRRAGELFF
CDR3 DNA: TGTGCCAGCAAGAACAGGGGGCGACGAGCCGGGGAGCTGTTTTTT

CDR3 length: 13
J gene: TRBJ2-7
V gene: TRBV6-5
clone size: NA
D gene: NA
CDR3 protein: CATRYYRSDEQYF
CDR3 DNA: TGTGCCACCCGTTACTACAGGTCGGACGAGCAGTACTTC

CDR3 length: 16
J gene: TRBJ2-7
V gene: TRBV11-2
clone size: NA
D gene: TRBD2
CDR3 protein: CASSLARLAEGYEQYF
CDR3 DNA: TGTGCCAGCAGCTTAGCCCGACTAGCGGAGGGCTACGAGCAGTACTTC

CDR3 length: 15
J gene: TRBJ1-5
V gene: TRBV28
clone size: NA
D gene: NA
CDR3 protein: CASSRTSAGNQPQHF
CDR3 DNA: TGTGCCAGCAGCCGAACCTCCGCAGGCAATCAGCCCCAGCATTTT

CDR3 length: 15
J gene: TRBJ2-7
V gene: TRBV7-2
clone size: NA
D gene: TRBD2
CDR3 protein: CASSYRSGRTNEQYF
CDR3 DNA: TGTGCCAGCAGTTACCGTAGCGGGAGAACCAACGAGCAGTACTTC

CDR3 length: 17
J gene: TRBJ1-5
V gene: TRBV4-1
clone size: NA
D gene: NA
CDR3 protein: CASSQDLETVLNQPQHF
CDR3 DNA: TGCGCCAGCAGCCAAGATTTAGAGACAGTCCTCAATCAGCCCCAGCATTTT

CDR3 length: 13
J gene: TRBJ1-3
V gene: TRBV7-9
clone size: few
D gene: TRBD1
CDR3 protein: CASRGGLGNTIYF
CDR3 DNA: TGTGCCAGTCGAGGGGGCCTTGGGAACACCATATATTTT

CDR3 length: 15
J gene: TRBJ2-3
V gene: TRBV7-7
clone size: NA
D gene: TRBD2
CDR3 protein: CAVSPFTGGADTQYF
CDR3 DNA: TGTGCCGTTTCCCCCTTTACCGGGGGGGCAGATACGCAGTATTTT

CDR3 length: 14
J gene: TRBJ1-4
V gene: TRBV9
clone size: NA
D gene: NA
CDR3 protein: CASSPLGGNEKLFF
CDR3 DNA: TGTGCCAGCAGCCCCTTAGGAGGGAATGAAAAACTGTTTTTT

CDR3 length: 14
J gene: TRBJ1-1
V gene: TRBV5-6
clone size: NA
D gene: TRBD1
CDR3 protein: CASSRRQGITEAFF
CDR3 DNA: TGTGCCAGCAGCAGACGACAGGGGATAACTGAAGCTTTCTTT

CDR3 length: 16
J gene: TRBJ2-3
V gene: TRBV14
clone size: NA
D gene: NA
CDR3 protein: CASSNLGLSSTDTQYF
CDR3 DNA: TGTGCCAGCAGCAATCTGGGCCTATCTAGCACAGATACGCAGTATTTT

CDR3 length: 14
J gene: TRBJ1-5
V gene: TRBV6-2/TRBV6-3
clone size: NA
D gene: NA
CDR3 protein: CASSDRVSNQPQHF
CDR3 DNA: TGTGCCAGCAGTGACAGAGTTAGCAATCAGCCCCAGCATTTT

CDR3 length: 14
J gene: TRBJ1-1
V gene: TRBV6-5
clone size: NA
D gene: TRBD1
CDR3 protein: CASTKTGGRTEAFF
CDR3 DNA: TGTGCCAGCACCAAAACAGGGGGCAGGACTGAAGCTTTCTTT

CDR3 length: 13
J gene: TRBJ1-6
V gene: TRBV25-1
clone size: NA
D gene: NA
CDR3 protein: CASRVNVGGTLHF
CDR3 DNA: TGTGCCAGCAGGGTGAATGTAGGGGGAACCCTCCACTTT

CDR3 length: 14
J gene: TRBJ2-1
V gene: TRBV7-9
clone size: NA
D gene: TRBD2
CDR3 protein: CASTRLAGASEQFF
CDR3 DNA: TGTGCCAGCACCAGACTAGCGGGAGCAAGTGAGCAGTTCTTC

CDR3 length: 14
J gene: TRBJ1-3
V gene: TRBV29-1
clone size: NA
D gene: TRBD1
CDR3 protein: CSVEQTGSGNTIYF
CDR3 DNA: TGCAGCGTTGAGCAGACAGGGTCTGGAAACACCATATATTTT

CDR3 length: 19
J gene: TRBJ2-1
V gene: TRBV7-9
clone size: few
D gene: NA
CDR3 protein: CASSLVPLPTGRGYNEQFF
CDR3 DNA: TGTGCCAGCAGCTTAGTCCCTCTTCCTACAGGGAGGGGATACAATGAGCAGTTCTTC

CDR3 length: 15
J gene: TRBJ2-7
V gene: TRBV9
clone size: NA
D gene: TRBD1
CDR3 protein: CASSLGQGEYYEQYF
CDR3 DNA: TGTGCCAGCAGCCTGGGACAGGGAGAATACTACGAGCAGTACTTC

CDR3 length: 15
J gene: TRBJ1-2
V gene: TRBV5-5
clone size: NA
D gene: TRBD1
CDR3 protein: CASSPGDRLLLGYTF
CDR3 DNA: TGTGCCAGCAGCCCCGGGGACAGGCTTCTACTTGGCTACACCTTC

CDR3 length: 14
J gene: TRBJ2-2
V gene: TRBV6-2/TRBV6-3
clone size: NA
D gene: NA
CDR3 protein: CASSYLRGTGELFF
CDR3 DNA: TGTGCCAGCAGTTACCTCCGGGGGACCGGGGAGCTGTTTTTT

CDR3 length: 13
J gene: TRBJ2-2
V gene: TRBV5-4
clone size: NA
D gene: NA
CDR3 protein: CASSSANTGELFF
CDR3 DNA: TGTGCCAGCAGCAGCGCTAACACCGGGGAGCTGTTTTTT

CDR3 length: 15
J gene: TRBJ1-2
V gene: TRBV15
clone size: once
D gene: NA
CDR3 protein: CATSRDRTENYGYTF
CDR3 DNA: TGTGCCACCAGCAGAGACCGGACAGAGAATTATGGCTACACCTTC

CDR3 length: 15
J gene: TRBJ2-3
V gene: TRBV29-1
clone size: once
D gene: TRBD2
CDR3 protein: CSVEEGLAGGDTQYF
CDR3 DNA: TGCAGCGTTGAAGAGGGACTAGCGGGTGGAGATACGCAGTATTTT

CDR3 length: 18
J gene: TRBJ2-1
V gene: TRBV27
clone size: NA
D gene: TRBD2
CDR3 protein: CASSSLGLAGGPGGEQFF
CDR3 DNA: TGTGCCAGCAGTTCCCTAGGACTAGCGGGAGGGCCGGGGGGTGAGCAGTTCTTC

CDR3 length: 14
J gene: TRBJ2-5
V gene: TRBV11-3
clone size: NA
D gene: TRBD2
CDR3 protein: CASSSQRGQETQYF
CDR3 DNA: TGTGCCAGCAGCTCCCAGCGGGGCCAAGAGACCCAGTACTTC

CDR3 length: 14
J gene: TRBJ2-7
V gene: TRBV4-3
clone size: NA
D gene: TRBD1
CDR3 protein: CASSPGDRGDEQYF
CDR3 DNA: TGCGCCAGCAGCCCTGGAGACAGGGGGGATGAGCAGTACTTC

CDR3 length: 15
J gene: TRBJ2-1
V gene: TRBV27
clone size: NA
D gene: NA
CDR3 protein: CASRPLPGEYNEQFF
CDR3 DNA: TGTGCCAGCAGACCCCTACCAGGGGAGTACAATGAGCAGTTCTTC

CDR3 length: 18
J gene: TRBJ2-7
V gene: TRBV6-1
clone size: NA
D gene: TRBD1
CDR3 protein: CASSERGTGVSTPYEQYF
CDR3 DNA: TGTGCCAGCAGTGAACGTGGGACAGGGGTTTCCACGCCCTACGAGCAGTACTTC

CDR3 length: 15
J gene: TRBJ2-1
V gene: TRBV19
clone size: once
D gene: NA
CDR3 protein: CASSIGSFAGNEQFF
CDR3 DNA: TGTGCCAGTAGTATCGGCTCCTTTGCAGGGAATGAGCAGTTCTTC

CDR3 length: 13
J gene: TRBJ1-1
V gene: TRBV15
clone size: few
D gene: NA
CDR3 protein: CATSFRVNTEAFF
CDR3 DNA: TGTGCCACCAGTTTTCGGGTGAACACTGAAGCTTTCTTT

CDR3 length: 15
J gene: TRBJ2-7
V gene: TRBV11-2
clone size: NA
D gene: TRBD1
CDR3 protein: CASSFPGQGIYEQYF
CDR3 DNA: TGTGCCAGCAGCTTCCCGGGACAGGGAATCTACGAGCAGTACTTC

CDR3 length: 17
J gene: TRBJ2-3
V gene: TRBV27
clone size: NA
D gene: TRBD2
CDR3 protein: CASSLSISGASTDTQYF
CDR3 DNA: TGTGCCAGCAGTTTATCGATTAGCGGGGCTAGCACAGATACGCAGTATTTT

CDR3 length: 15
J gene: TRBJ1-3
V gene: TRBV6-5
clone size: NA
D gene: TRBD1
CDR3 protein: CASRVQGAAGNTIYF
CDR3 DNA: TGTGCCAGCAGGGTACAGGGGGCAGCTGGAAACACCATATATTTT

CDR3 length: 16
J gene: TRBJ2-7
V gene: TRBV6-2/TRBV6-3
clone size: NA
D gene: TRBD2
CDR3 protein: CASSFGLAELSYEQYF
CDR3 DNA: TGTGCCAGCAGTTTCGGACTAGCGGAACTTTCCTACGAGCAGTACTTC

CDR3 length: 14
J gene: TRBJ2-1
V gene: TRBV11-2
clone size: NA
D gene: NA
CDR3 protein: CASSLDQGRSEQFF
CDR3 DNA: TGTGCCAGCAGCTTAGATCAGGGTCGATCTGAGCAGTTCTTC

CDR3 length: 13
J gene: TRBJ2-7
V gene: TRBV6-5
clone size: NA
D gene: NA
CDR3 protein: CASDRLGSYEQYF
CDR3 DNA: TGTGCCAGCGACAGGTTAGGGTCCTACGAGCAGTACTTC

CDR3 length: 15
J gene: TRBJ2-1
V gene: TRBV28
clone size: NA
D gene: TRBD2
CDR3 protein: CASRWSLAGHNEQFF
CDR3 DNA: TGTGCCAGCAGGTGGTCGCTAGCGGGACACAATGAGCAGTTCTTC

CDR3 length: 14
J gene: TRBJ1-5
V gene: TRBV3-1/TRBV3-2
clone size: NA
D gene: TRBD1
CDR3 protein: CASRKGTGDQPQHF
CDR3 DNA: TGTGCCAGCAGGAAGGGGACAGGGGATCAGCCCCAGCATTTT

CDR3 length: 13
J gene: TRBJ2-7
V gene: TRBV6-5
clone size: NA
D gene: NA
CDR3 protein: CANDDTSSYEQYF
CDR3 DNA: TGTGCCAACGACGACACCAGCTCCTACGAGCAGTACTTC

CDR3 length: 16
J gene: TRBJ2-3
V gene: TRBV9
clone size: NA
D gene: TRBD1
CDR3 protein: CASSAGQGPGTDTQYF
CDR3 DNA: TGTGCCAGCAGCGCGGGACAGGGTCCGGGCACAGATACGCAGTATTTT